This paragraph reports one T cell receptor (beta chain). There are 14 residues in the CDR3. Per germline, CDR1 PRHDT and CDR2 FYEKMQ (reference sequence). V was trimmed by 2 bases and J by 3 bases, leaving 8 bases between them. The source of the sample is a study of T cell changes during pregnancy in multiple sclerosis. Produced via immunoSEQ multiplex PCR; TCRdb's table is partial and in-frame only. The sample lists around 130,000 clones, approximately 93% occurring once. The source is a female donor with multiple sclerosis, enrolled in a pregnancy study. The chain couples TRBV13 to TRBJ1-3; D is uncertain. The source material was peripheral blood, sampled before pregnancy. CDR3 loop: CASSLIGVGNTIYF. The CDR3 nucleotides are TGTGCCAGCAGCTTAATCGGGGTTGGAAACACCATATATTTT.